The next 20 T cell receptor beta chains were all read from a single sample in a study of graft-versus-host responses after intestinal transplantation. Sequencing was performed with immunoSEQ multiplex PCR; in TCRdb, only in-frame clones are kept and a portion is missing. The sample has roughly 27,000 clones; around four fifths are singletons. Sequencing used PBMCs, obtained approximately 29 days after intestinal transplant. All receptors derive from a human patient who received an intestinal transplant, so some T cells may come from the graft donor.

The V gene is TRBV27, the J gene TRBJ2-1, with 7 bases matching TRBD2. CDR1 is MNHEY and CDR2 is SMNVEV in the germline V gene (reference sequence). J was trimmed by 4 bases and V by 3 bases; bases with no gene match: 6. The CDR3 loop spans 15 amino acids. CDR3 in DNA: TGTGCCAGCAGTTTCGGCGGGAGCAAGTACAATGAGCAGTTCTTC. Translated: CASSFGGSKYNEQFF.

V gene TRBV2 combines with J gene TRBJ1-5; 7 bases line up with TRBD1. The CDR3 runs 14 residues. Germline CDR1 and CDR2: SNHLY and FYNNEI. Trimming removed 4 bases from V and 5 bases from J; junction bases left unmatched: 5. DNA of the CDR3: TGTGCCAGCAGTGGACAGGGTAGGGATCAGCCCCAGCATTTT. Its protein product is CASSGQGRDQPQHF. The full variable domain, its missing parts supplied by reference TRBV2 and TRBJ1-5, is EPEVTQTPSHQVTQMGQEVILRCVPISNHLYFYWYRQILGQKVEFLVSFYNNEISEKSEIFDDQFSVERPDGSNFTLKIRSTKLEDSAMYFCASSGQGRDQPQHFGDGTRLSIL.

This sequence joins TRBV5-8 and TRBJ1-2; a weak D match, TRBD1 (6 bases). The germline V gene has CDR1 SGHTS and CDR2 YDEGEE. This CDR3 has 15 amino acids. Trimming took off 1 base at V and 4 bases at J, with 14 bases between the two ends. Here the CDR3 DNA reads TGTGCCAGCAGCTTGCGCTTGGGGGGCCTCTATGGCTACACCTTC. Protein sequence: CASSLRLGGLYGYTF.

Only one count was recorded for this clone. The V call is TRBV20-1, the J call TRBJ1-1; D gene ambiguous. Per the germline V gene, CDR1 is DFQATT and CDR2 is SNEGSKA (reference sequence). V was pared by 3 bases and J by 0 bases, with 2 bases between. The CDR3 runs to 11 residues. The CDR3 region has the DNA TGCAGTGCTAGGGTGAACACTGAAGCTTTCTTT. Its protein is CSARVNTEAFF.

V and J are TRBV11-3 and TRBJ1-1; a possible D gene is TRBD1 (5 bases). Germline V gene lookup returns CDR1 SGHNT and CDR2 YENEEA. V lost 8 bases and J 1 base, leaving 11 bases between the germline ends. CDR3 size: 13 residues. In DNA form, the CDR3 reads TGTGCCAGCTCGGACACGGGGAACACTGAAGCTTTCTTT. As protein: CASSDTGNTEAFF.

The chain joins TRBV28 to TRBJ2-7; D may be TRBD2 (6 bases). The V and J ends lost 3 bases and 3 bases respectively, with 6 bases between them. The CDR3 is 12 residues long. Germline lookup yields CDR1 MDHEN and CDR2 SYDVKM. DNA for the CDR3: TGTGCCAGCAGTTTGGGGGGCTACGAGCAGTACTTC. Protein product: CASSLGGYEQYF. The full variable domain, with the rest looked up from reference TRBV28 and TRBJ2-7, is DVKVTQSSRYLVKRTGEKVFLECVQDMDHENMFWYRQDPGLGLRLIYFSYDVKMKEKGDIPEGYSVSREKKERFSLILESASTNQTSMYLCASSLGGYEQYFGPGTRLTVT.

This chain uses TRBV7-6 with TRBJ2-7; D not resolved. The CDR3 is made up of 14 amino acids. Trimming removed 5 bases from V and 1 base from J, with 12 bases in between. In germline, CDR1 is SGHVS, CDR2 FNYEAQ. The CDR3 spells CASSEAIGSYEQYF. The CDR3 DNA sequence: TGTGCCAGCAGCGAGGCGATTGGGTCCTACGAGCAGTACTTC.

This chain joins TRBV6-1 and TRBJ2-1, with TRBD2 as a possible D gene (7 bases). The CDR3 runs 15 residues. V lost 4 bases to trimming and J lost 2 bases, with 12 bases between them. Germline-derived CDR1 and CDR2 are MNHNS and SASEGT. CDR3 nucleotides: TGTGCCAGCAGTGTTAGGGGGGGCACCTACAATGAGCAGTTCTTC. Its protein product is CASSVRGGTYNEQFF.

The DNA of the CDR3 is TGCGCCAGCAGCTTGGATTTAGCACCGTTCTCTCTCCACTTT. It specifies CASSLDLAPFSLHF. The V call is TRBV5-1, the J call TRBJ1-6; D is unclear. Germline values: CDR1 SGHRS, CDR2 YFSETQ. The CDR3 extends over 14 amino acids. Trimming removed 0 bases from V and 16 bases from J, with 17 bases in between.

The CDR3 nucleotides read TGCAGCGTTGAAGATCTCGGGAGGGCCGGCTACGAGCAGTACTTC. Translation gives CSVEDLGRAGYEQYF. J is TRBJ2-7 and V is TRBV29-1; 8 bases align to TRBD2. This CDR3 region has 15 residues. The V segment lost 0 bases and the J segment 3 bases; nucleotides outside the gene matches: 7. The germline V gene encodes CDR1 SQVTM and CDR2 ANQGSEA.

The chain couples TRBV10-1 to TRBJ2-7, with 8 positions matching TRBD2. Germline-derived CDR1 and CDR2 are WNHNN and SYGVQD (reference sequence). J was trimmed by 3 bases and V by 2 bases; bases with no gene match: 0. This CDR3 has 13 amino acids. The CDR3 region is CASSEGTSYEQYF. DNA of the CDR3: TGCGCCAGCAGTGAGGGGACTAGCTACGAGCAGTACTTC.

The genes are TRBV7-3 and TRBJ2-7, with TRBD1 matching 11 bases. The germline gives CDR1 SGHTA, CDR2 FQGTGA. The junction had 7 bases not matched to a gene; V was cut back by 5 bases and J by 4 bases. There are 15 residues in the CDR3. The CDR3 DNA sequence: TGTGCCAGCAGCCCGAACCGGGACAGGGGGTACGAGCAGTACTTC. Translated: CASSPNRDRGYEQYF.

This chain joins TRBV2 and TRBJ1-5; no clear D gene. V dropped 5 bases and J dropped 1 base, with 9 bases sitting between them. CDR1 SNHLY and CDR2 FYNNEI come from the germline V gene. CDR3 length: 14 residues. CDR3 coding DNA: TGTGCCAGCAGTTTCCTCGGGAGCAATCAGCCCCAGCATTTT. Its protein is CASSFLGSNQPQHF.

V gene TRBV6-5 combines with J gene TRBJ2-5; 10 bases are a match to TRBD2. V lost 5 bases and J lost 11; bases outside the gene matches: 2. The CDR3 covers 11 residues. The germline CDR1 and CDR2 sequences are MNHEY and SVGAGI. The CDR3 DNA reads TGTGCCAGCAGTCTAGCGGGAGAACAGTACTTC. Translated, it gives CASSLAGEQYF.

This clone was observed a handful of times. The genes are TRBV27 and TRBJ1-2; a possible D gene is TRBD1 (6 bases). CDR1 and CDR2 from the germline V gene are MNHEY and SMNVEV (reference sequence). The CDR3 length is 18 residues. Deletions cut 0 bases from V and 4 bases from J, with 21 bases between. The CDR3 region is CASSLSFIPEGGFYGYTF. CDR3 nucleotides: TGTGCCAGCAGTTTATCGTTTATTCCGGAAGGGGGTTTCTATGGCTACACCTTC.

The V and J genes are TRBV4-2 and TRBJ1-5; D not certain. V was shortened by 0 bases and J by 0 bases, with 15 bases between the two germline ends. The CDR3 length is 18 residues. The germline gives CDR1 LGHNA, CDR2 YNFKEQ. The CDR3: CASSQEIAGIGSNQPQHF. As DNA, the CDR3 is TGTGCCAGCAGCCAAGAGATAGCGGGGATTGGTAGCAATCAGCCCCAGCATTTT.

The chain has TRBV4-1 and TRBJ2-2; TRBD1 is a possible D gene (7 bases). Germline-derived CDR1 and CDR2 are MGHRA and YSYEKL. The CDR3 has 17 amino acids. V was shortened by 1 base and J by 5 bases, with 17 bases between the two germline ends. The CDR3, as DNA: TGCGCCAGCAGCCAAGGGAGGGGGCAAATTTTGACCGGGGAGCTGTTTTTT. Residues: CASSQGRGQILTGELFF.

This chain joins TRBV7-9 and TRBJ2-6; 7 bases are shared with TRBD1. The CDR3 has 18 residues. CDR1 is SEHNR, CDR2 FQNEAQ, per germline (reference sequence). The ends lost 2 bases at V and 0 bases at J; junction bases unmatched: 7. CDR3 loop: CASSLSGTVPSGANVLTF. The CDR3 nucleotides are TGTGCCAGCAGCTTAAGTGGGACAGTGCCCTCTGGGGCCAACGTCCTGACTTTC.

This chain uses TRBV5-4 with TRBJ2-7, with 10 bases lining up with TRBD2. CDR1 is SGHNT and CDR2 is YYREEE in the germline V gene (reference sequence). CDR3 length equals 16 residues. The V segment lost 2 bases and the J segment 0 bases; nucleotides outside the gene matches: 5. The CDR3 protein is CASSLAGGVSSYEQYF. CDR3 coding DNA: TGTGCCAGCAGCTTAGCGGGAGGGGTGTCCTCCTACGAGCAGTACTTC.

V gene TRBV27 combines with J gene TRBJ1-2; 8 bases fit TRBD1. V gave up 6 bases and J gave up 8 bases; unmatched junction bases: 2. There are 11 residues in the CDR3. CDR1 and CDR2 (germline): MNHEY, SMNVEV (reference sequence). CDR3 region: CASRDRGGYTF. CDR3 in DNA: TGTGCCAGCAGAGACAGGGGCGGCTACACCTTC.